What follows are 16 T cell receptor beta chains derived from one specimen sequenced in a study of cytomegalovirus exposure and HLA in healthy donors. PCR amplification relied on 60 Vbeta primers (plus 13 Jbeta primers). Libraries were prepared by immunoSEQ multiplex PCR; TCRdb keeps only in-frame clonotypes and omits some of them. Among approximately 100,000 clones listed, just under 70% were seen once. The specimen sequenced was PBMCs. The receptors derive from a woman in her 70s in good health and CMV-seropositive.

The chain has TRBV19 and TRBJ2-2; D is unresolved. Trimming removed 7 bases at V and 7 bases at J, with 19 bases between. The CDR3 contains 15 residues. Germline CDR1 reads LNHDA; CDR2 reads SQIVND (reference sequence). CDR3 bases: TGTGCCAGTAAAGCACAGCAGATTGGAAGCGGGGAGCTGTTTTTT. As protein: CASKAQQIGSGELFF. The variable domain in full, with the rest retrieved from reference TRBV19 and TRBJ2-2, is DGGITQSPKYLFRKEGQNVTLSCEQNLNHDAMYWYRQDPGQGLRLIYYSQIVNDFQKGDIAEGYSVSREKKESFPLTVTSAQKNPTAFYLCASKAQQIGSGELFFGEGSRLTVL.

The CDR3 spells CAWMGTGAKPIYGYTF. DNA of the CDR3: TGTGCCTGGATGGGGACAGGGGCTAAGCCTATCTATGGCTACACCTTC. This sequence joins TRBV30 and TRBJ1-2, with 10 bases matching TRBD1. Trimming at V came to 4 bases and at J to 4 bases, leaving 12 bases not matched to a gene. CDR3 length equals 16 residues. Germline CDR1 reads GTSNPN; CDR2 reads SVGIG (reference sequence).

The chain carries TRBV7-2 and TRBJ2-1; D remains unclear. Germline V gene lookup returns CDR1 SGHTA and CDR2 FQGNSA. Trimming shortened V by 5 bases and J by 9 bases, and 8 bases separated the two germline ends. The CDR3 has 11 residues. As DNA, the CDR3 is TGTGCCAGCAGCCCCCCCGGTGAGCAGTTCTTC. It encodes CASSPPGEQFF.

The chain recombines TRBV30 with TRBJ2-5, with D maybe TRBD2 (5 bases). This CDR3 contains 12 residues. CDR1 and CDR2 (germline): GTSNPN, SVGIG (reference sequence). The ends were cut back, 2 bases at V and 5 bases at J, with 9 bases in the middle. CDR3 sequence reads: CAWSRGTETQYF. The CDR3 nucleotides are TGTGCCTGGAGTCGGGGAACGGAGACCCAGTACTTC.

The CDR3 DNA reads TGCGCCAGCAGCCCCACTAGCGGGGGGACCACAGATACGCAGTATTTT. Its translation: CASSPTSGGTTDTQYF. V and J are TRBV10-1 and TRBJ2-3; 12 bases match TRBD2. The CDR3 spans 16 residues. Germline assignment: CDR1 WNHNN and CDR2 SYGVQD (reference sequence). Trimming cost V 6 bases and J 2 bases; bases outside gene matches: 6.

Only a few counts were recorded for this clone. The chain links TRBV2 to TRBJ2-1, with 12 positions matching TRBD2. This CDR3 has 19 residues. The germline V gene encodes CDR1 SNHLY and CDR2 FYNNEI. Unmatched junction bases numbered 15, after V lost 5 bases and J lost 4 bases. The CDR3 loop is CASSPELAGGVYVYNEQFF. CDR3 nucleotide sequence: TGTGCCAGCAGTCCAGAACTAGCGGGGGGAGTTTACGTTTACAATGAGCAGTTCTTC.

This rearrangement joins TRBV27 to TRBJ1-5; 12 bases match TRBD1. Germline CDR1 is MNHEY and CDR2 is SMNVEV (reference sequence). The J segment lost 6 bases and the V segment lost 2 bases, leaving 11 bases of the junction unmatched. The CDR3 runs 18 residues. CDR3 sequence reads: CASSLARGQGATVQPQHF. The CDR3, as DNA: TGTGCCAGCAGTTTAGCACGGGGACAGGGGGCGACGGTTCAGCCCCAGCATTTT.

The chain carries TRBV4-2 and TRBJ2-2, with TRBD2 matching over 8 bases. Germline trimming cut 0 bases from V and 6 bases from J; bases unmatched to any gene: 6. Germline lookup yields CDR1 LGHNA and CDR2 YNFKEQ. The CDR3 loop spans 16 amino acids. This CDR3 is CASSQDSPGGPGELFF. The CDR3, as DNA: TGTGCCAGCAGCCAAGATTCCCCGGGGGGGCCCGGGGAGCTGTTTTTT.

The chain joins TRBV6-5 to TRBJ2-7, with D tentatively TRBD1 (6 bases). Trimming took 0 bases from V and 2 from J, leaving 11 bases between them. Germline V gives CDR1 MNHEY, CDR2 SVGAGI. The CDR3 is made up of 15 amino acids. The CDR3 sequence: CASSYSLQGTYEQYF. DNA of the CDR3: TGTGCCAGCAGTTACTCACTACAGGGAACCTACGAGCAGTACTTC.

The rearrangement links TRBV2 to TRBJ1-5, with 7 bases that match TRBD1. V gave up 6 bases and J gave up 1 base; unmatched junction bases: 9. Germline assignment: CDR1 SNHLY and CDR2 FYNNEI. This CDR3 region has 16 residues. CDR3 DNA: TGTGCCAGCAGGGGACAGCCTTCGGGGAGCAATCAGCCCCAGCATTTT. This translates into CASRGQPSGSNQPQHF.

This clone was recorded a few times. The chain combines TRBV6-5 with TRBJ1-2; a weak D match, TRBD1 (5 bases). The V end was cut by 10 bases, the J end by 0 bases, with 18 bases between. CDR1 is MNHEY, CDR2 SVGAGI, per germline. The CDR3 totals 15 residues. As DNA, the CDR3 is TGTGCCATCCGCTGGGGGGACGGCGCTAACTATGGCTACACCTTC. This codes for CAIRWGDGANYGYTF.

The gene calls are TRBV4-3 and TRBJ2-6; D may be TRBD1 (6 bases). Germline CDR1 and CDR2: LGHNA and YSLEER. Trimming left V 0 bases short and J 0 bases short, with 15 bases between. The CDR3 length is 19 residues. CDR3 sequence reads: CASSQDLVGASSGANVLTF. The CDR3 DNA is TGCGCCAGCAGCCAAGATCTGGTGGGGGCGAGCTCTGGGGCCAACGTCCTGACTTTC.

In this sample, this clone turned up once. The chain recombines TRBV5-4 with TRBJ2-3; 9 positions agree with TRBD2. The length of the CDR3 is 15 residues. Germline V lookup: CDR1 SGHNT, CDR2 YYREEE (reference sequence). After removal of 2 bases from V and 1 base from J, the junction contained 2 bases not matched to a gene. In DNA, the CDR3 is TGTGCCAGCAGCTTCGGCGGGGGGGGCACAGATACGCAGTATTTT. Its protein is CASSFGGGGTDTQYF.

The V call is TRBV19, the J call TRBJ2-2; D possibly corresponds to TRBD1 (5 bases). Germline CDR1 LNHDA, CDR2 SQIVND (reference sequence). Deletions cut 1 base from V and 5 bases from J, with 11 bases between. The CDR3 contains 15 residues. CDR3 in amino acids: CASSIAGIETGELFF. The CDR3, as DNA: TGTGCCAGTAGTATAGCAGGGATTGAAACCGGGGAGCTGTTTTTT.

This chain's CDR3 is CASMTGTDNSPLHF. The CDR3, as DNA: TGTGCCAGCATGACCGGGACAGATAATTCACCCCTCCACTTT. The chain carries TRBV6-6 and TRBJ1-6, with 7 bases that match TRBD1. The V gene's germline CDR1 is MNHNY and CDR2 SVGAGI (reference sequence). The CDR3 runs 14 residues. The V and J ends lost 7 bases and 5 bases, in that order; junction bases with no gene match: 5.

Worth noting for this clone: The junction and the germline gene differ at one end; a read error may be behind it. The same CDR3 can be traced to other DNA sequences in this sample. This chain joins TRBV4-2 and TRBJ2-5; 9 bases agree with TRBD2. Germline assignment: CDR1 LGHNA and CDR2 YNFKEQ. The CDR3 loop spans 17 amino acids. The CDR3: CASSKEEAGGYQETQYF. The CDR3 DNA is TGTGCAAGCAGCAAAGAGGAGGCGGGGGGGTACCAAGAGACCCAGTACTTC.